This TCR beta chain was sequenced in a study of EBV T-cell therapy then PD-1 blockade in nasopharyngeal carcinoma. Treatment: AdE1-LMPpoly-expanded autologous EBV-specific T-cell therapy followed by anti-PD-1 nivolumab. With V trimmed by 3 bases and J by 5 bases, 7 bases remained unmatched. The CDR3 runs 14 residues. Germline CDR1 is SEHNR and CDR2 is FQNEAQ (reference sequence). This table comes from immunoSEQ multiplex PCR, and its TCRdb copy is limited to in-frame clones, with some not included. The sample lists 20,000 to 25,000 clones; over 70% were seen once. Worth noting for this clone: What it binds is not known.

Sequenced material: CD8+ T cells from blood, taken at approximately day 62 from a patient whose treatment included autologous EBV-specific T cells and nivolumab. The chain recombines TRBV7-9 with TRBJ2-7, with 7 bases identical to TRBD1. This TCR was recovered from a man aged 40-50 years with nasopharyngeal carcinoma. The CDR3 here is CASSLRQGVNEQYF. In nucleotides, the CDR3 is TGTGCCAGCAGCTTGCGACAGGGTGTGAACGAGCAGTACTTC.